Below, 32 T cell receptor beta chains from the same sample are listed, as sequenced in a study of beta chain features in type 1 diabetes. As every portion of the isolated RNA was reverse transcribed, the sequencing read expressed TCRB transcripts. Sequencing was performed with immunoSEQ multiplex PCR; in TCRdb, only in-frame clones are kept and a portion is missing. The table shows roughly 140,000 clones, with 10% to 13% occurring only once. No antigens are known for them. Broader study findings: Type 1 diabetes patients had moderately but significantly shorter TCRB CDR3s in all four CD4+ subsets.

The sample consisted of central memory CD4+ T cells from blood. Receptor source: a man aged 30 to 45 with type 1 diabetes.

This clone was seen a handful of times. J is TRBJ2-1 and V is TRBV5-1, with 7 bases aligning to TRBD1. V lost 0 bases to trimming and J lost 14 bases; unmatched junction nucleotides: 5. The CDR3 loop spans 12 amino acids. Germline V CDR1 and CDR2: SGHRS, YFSETQ. DNA of the CDR3: TGCGCCAGCAGCTTGGGGCAGGGGGAGAAGTTCTTC. It specifies CASSLGQGEKFF.

The chain recombines TRBV7-9 with TRBJ2-1; 8 positions match TRBD2. J gave up 8 bases and V 3 bases, and 9 bases lay outside the gene matches. This CDR3 comprises 15 residues. Germline V lookup: CDR1 SEHNR, CDR2 FQNEAQ (reference sequence). CDR3 coding DNA: TGTGCCAGCAGCTTCCCTTTGGGCGGGAGGTATGAGCAGTTCTTC. Residues: CASSFPLGGRYEQFF.

The gene calls are TRBV4-3 and TRBJ2-2; TRBD2 might be the D (5 bases). Germline V gene data show CDR1 as LGHNA and CDR2 as YSLEER. The CDR3 has 15 amino acids. The V end was cut by 0 bases, the J end by 7 bases, with 12 bases between. The CDR3: CASSQDYRGGGELFF. CDR3 nucleotide sequence: TGCGCCAGCAGCCAAGATTATCGGGGTGGCGGGGAGCTGTTTTTT.

This clone was counted a few times. The chain has TRBV4-3 and TRBJ2-7; 8 positions agree with TRBD2. V lost 0 bases to trimming and J lost 4 bases; unmatched junction nucleotides: 5. The CDR3 sequence is 15 residues long. The germline gives CDR1 LGHNA, CDR2 YSLEER. In DNA form, the CDR3 reads TGCGCCAGCAGCCAAGACAGGGCTAGCGGGTACGAGCAGTACTTC. This gives the protein CASSQDRASGYEQYF.

This clone was detected a few times. The chain combines TRBV5-1 with TRBJ2-5, with 15 bases matching TRBD2. Germline values: CDR1 SGHRS, CDR2 YFSETQ. J was trimmed by 5 bases and V by 4 bases; bases with no gene match: 9. The CDR3 extends over 17 amino acids. CDR3 DNA sequence: TGCGCCAGCAGCATTACCGGGACTAGCGGGGGGTTGGAGACCCAGTACTTC. This sequence encodes CASSITGTSGGLETQYF.

This clone was detected a few times. The chain employs TRBV18 and TRBJ2-5; 10 bases align to TRBD2. Trimming removed 5 bases from V and 5 bases from J; junction bases left unmatched: 2. The CDR3 totals 13 residues. Germline V CDR1 and CDR2: KGHSH, LQKENI. CDR3: CASSAGLAETQYF. DNA of the CDR3: TGTGCCAGCTCAGCGGGACTAGCGGAGACCCAGTACTTC.

This clone was observed a few times. The chain is built from TRBV7-3 and TRBJ2-7; 8 bases are shared with TRBD2. CDR1 is SGHTA and CDR2 is FQGTGA in the germline V gene. V gave up 4 bases and J gave up 4 bases; unmatched junction bases: 12. The CDR3 loop spans 16 amino acids. CDR3 region: CASSSDVTSGLYEQYF. The CDR3 nucleotides read TGTGCCAGCAGCTCTGACGTTACTAGCGGCTTATACGAGCAGTACTTC. Full variable domain (missing parts from reference TRBV7-3 and TRBJ2-7): GAGVSQTPSNKVTEKGKYVELRCDPISGHTALYWYRQSLGQGPEFLIYFQGTGAADDSGLPNDRFFAVRPEGSVSTLKIQRTERGDSAVYLCASSSDVTSGLYEQYFGPGTRLTVT.

This clone was detected a few times. V and J are TRBV30 and TRBJ1-4; D not certain. Germline loops: CDR1 GTSNPN, CDR2 SVGIG (reference sequence). The CDR3 is 14 residues long. V was shortened by 0 bases and J by 8 bases, with 13 bases between the two germline ends. The CDR3 loop reads CAWSVLGGPEKLFF. Here the CDR3 DNA reads TGTGCCTGGAGTGTACTAGGAGGGCCAGAAAAACTGTTTTTT.

This clone was seen only a few times. J is TRBJ2-1 and V is TRBV28; D gene unclear. Between the trimmed V and J ends, which lost 4 bases and 3 bases, there was a span of 4 bases. There are 12 residues in the CDR3. Germline-derived CDR1 and CDR2 are MDHEN and SYDVKM. Here the CDR3 reads CASSSLYNEQFF. The CDR3, as DNA: TGTGCCAGCAGTTCCCTCTACAATGAGCAGTTCTTC.

The V call is TRBV7-9, the J call TRBJ1-1; D gene uncertain. V was clipped by 5 bases and J by 7 bases, with 8 bases between them. Germline assignment: CDR1 SEHNR and CDR2 FQNEAQ (reference sequence). CDR3 length: 11 residues. The CDR3 spells CASSASLEAFF. CDR3 in DNA: TGTGCCAGCAGCGCCAGTCTTGAAGCTTTCTTT.

This chain connects TRBV11-2 to TRBJ2-7; TRBD1 matches 10 bases. CDR3 length: 15 amino acids. The V and J ends lost 3 bases and 6 bases, in that order; junction bases with no gene match: 8. From germline, CDR1 is SGHAT and CDR2 FQNNGV. The CDR3 DNA reads as TGTGCCAGCAGCTTCCAAGACAGGGGGCGAGGCGAGCAGTACTTC. Its protein is CASSFQDRGRGEQYF.

The rearrangement joins TRBV4-2 to TRBJ2-7; TRBD2 matches at 7 bases. The CDR3 consists of 15 residues. Germline V gives CDR1 LGHNA, CDR2 YNFKEQ. Losses at the gene ends were 0 bases for V and 6 bases for J; bases not matched to a gene: 8. CDR3 bases: TGTGCCAGCAGCCAAGAGTTGGCGGGAGTCGCCGAGCAGTACTTC. Translating it yields CASSQELAGVAEQYF.

A few counts support this clone. The chain recombines TRBV11-2 with TRBJ2-2; tentatively, D is TRBD1 (5 bases). CDR3 length: 17 residues. V was trimmed by 1 base and J by 4 bases, leaving 16 bases between them. Germline CDR1 is SGHAT and CDR2 is FQNNGV. In DNA, the CDR3 is TGTGCCAGCAGCTTAGTCCTGGGGCAGGGTAGCACCGGGGAGCTGTTTTTT. Translation: CASSLVLGQGSTGELFF.

This clone turned up a few times. This chain uses TRBV7-9 with TRBJ2-2, with D perhaps matching TRBD2 (5 bases). This CDR3 comprises 14 residues. The germline CDR1 and CDR2 sequences are SEHNR and FQNEAQ (reference sequence). V was cut by 5 bases and J by 7 bases, with 14 bases left in between. The CDR3 here is CASSPGSLVGELFF. The CDR3 DNA follows: TGTGCCAGCAGCCCGGGGTCCCTCGTCGGGGAGCTGTTTTTT.

V usage is TRBV5-4 and J usage is TRBJ2-1; 9 positions match TRBD1. The V segment lost 2 bases and the J segment 12 bases; nucleotides outside the gene matches: 15. This CDR3 spans 16 amino acids. CDR1 and CDR2 (germline): SGHNT, YYREEE (reference sequence). The CDR3 reads CASSLGHTGGFTGQFF. The CDR3 DNA sequence: TGTGCCAGCAGCTTAGGTCATACAGGGGGCTTTACTGGGCAGTTCTTC.

This clone appeared a few times. The chain joins TRBV18 to TRBJ2-7; D is unclear. V dropped 6 bases and J dropped 2 bases, with 14 bases sitting between them. The CDR3 is made up of 14 amino acids. Germline V gene sequence: CDR1 KGHSH, CDR2 LQKENI. The CDR3 here is CASSSPGSPYEQYF. In DNA form, the CDR3 reads TGTGCCAGCTCCTCACCAGGCAGTCCCTACGAGCAGTACTTC.

This clone was detected a few times. V and J are TRBV15 and TRBJ2-1, with D possibly TRBD1 on 6 matching bases. From germline, CDR1 is LNHNV and CDR2 YYDKDF (reference sequence). This CDR3 spans 14 amino acids. Between the trimmed V and J ends, which lost 8 bases and 8 bases, there was a span of 19 bases. The CDR3 DNA is TGTGCCACCTCGTGGGGACAACCGAGGGATGAGCAGTTCTTC. Its protein product is CATSWGQPRDEQFF.

This chain joins TRBV30 and TRBJ1-1, with no clear D. CDR1 is GTSNPN and CDR2 is SVGIG in the germline V gene (reference sequence). Trimming removed 1 base from V and 0 bases from J, with 9 bases in between. CDR3 size: 14 residues. In DNA form, the CDR3 reads TGTGCCTGGAGTGCTGGCACGATGAACACTGAAGCTTTCTTT. It specifies CAWSAGTMNTEAFF.

As concerns this clone: Other DNA sequences in this specimen translate into the identical CDR3. This chain joins TRBV28 and TRBJ2-1; tentative D call: TRBD1 (5 bases). This CDR3 is 13 amino acids long. Looked up from germline, CDR1 is MDHEN and CDR2 is SYDVKM. V gave up 5 bases and J gave up 4 bases, with 9 bases separating them. The CDR3 bases are TGTGCCAGCAGTCTGGACACGTACAATGAGCAGTTCTTC. Translation: CASSLDTYNEQFF.

As to this clone: The sample has other DNA sequences that encode this CDR3 too. This sequence joins TRBV10-3 and TRBJ1-1; no reliable D call. The length of the CDR3 is 16 residues. The germline V gene encodes CDR1 ENHRY and CDR2 SYGVKD. V was pared by 0 bases and J by 0 bases, with 11 bases between. CDR3: CAISESRTAMNTEAFF. The CDR3 bases are TGTGCCATCAGTGAGTCGAGAACAGCCATGAACACTGAAGCTTTCTTT.

Here the CDR3 DNA reads TGTGCCAGTAGCTCCTCCGGTCAACGAGGTGGCTACACCTTC. The encoded protein is CASSSSGQRGGYTF. This rearrangement joins TRBV19 to TRBJ1-2, with D uncertain. Trimming cost V 6 bases and J 7 bases, with 18 bases left between them. CDR3 length equals 14 residues. The germline V gene has CDR1 LNHDA and CDR2 SQIVND (reference sequence). Combining the CDR3 with reference TRBV19 and TRBJ1-2 gives the whole variable domain DGGITQSPKYLFRKEGQNVTLSCEQNLNHDAMYWYRQDPGQGLRLIYYSQIVNDFQKGDIAEGYSVSREKKESFPLTVTSAQKNPTAFYLCASSSSGQRGGYTFGSGTRLTVV.

The chain carries TRBV19 and TRBJ2-1; TRBD1 matches at 10 bases. Germline V lookup: CDR1 LNHDA, CDR2 SQIVND (reference sequence). CDR3 length: 13 amino acids. V lost 6 bases, J lost 10 bases, and 6 bases stayed unmatched. The CDR3 region has the DNA TGTGCCAGTAGGAGGGACAGGGGCAGGGAGCAGTTCTTC. This encodes CASRRDRGREQFF. Using reference TRBV19 and TRBJ2-1 for the parts outside the CDR3, the full variable domain is DGGITQSPKYLFRKEGQNVTLSCEQNLNHDAMYWYRQDPGQGLRLIYYSQIVNDFQKGDIAEGYSVSREKKESFPLTVTSAQKNPTAFYLCASRRDRGREQFFGPGTRLTVL.

This clone has ten or more counts. The chain has TRBV29-1 and TRBJ1-2; 7 bases match TRBD1. The CDR3 has 11 amino acids. Germline values: CDR1 SQVTM, CDR2 ANQGSEA. V was pared by 4 bases and J by 6 bases, with 2 bases of the junction left unmatched. CDR3 nucleotides: TGCAGCGTTGGACAGGGAGATGGCTACACCTTC. This translates into CSVGQGDGYTF.

This clone was seen more than once but under ten times. CDR3 residues: CASSLFVEETQYF. The DNA for the CDR3 is TGTGCCAGCAGCTTATTTGTCGAAGAGACCCAGTACTTC. The chain links TRBV7-8 to TRBJ2-5; no clear D gene. The CDR3 is 13 residues long. Trimming stripped 2 bases from V and 3 bases from J, with 7 bases between. Per germline, CDR1 SGHVS and CDR2 FQNEAQ.

This clone was recorded a few times. The J gene is TRBJ2-6, the V gene TRBV7-6; TRBD1 matches 9 bases. The V and J ends lost 5 bases and 2 bases, in that order; junction bases with no gene match: 7. Germline lookup yields CDR1 SGHVS and CDR2 FNYEAQ. The CDR3 loop spans 17 amino acids. CDR3 nucleotides: TGTGCCAGCAGCCGCAGAGGACAGGGGACTGGGGCCAACGTCCTGACTTTC. The encoded protein is CASSRRGQGTGANVLTF.

This clone has more than one count but fewer than ten. V gene TRBV7-9 combines with J gene TRBJ1-2; 7 bases match TRBD1. CDR1 SEHNR and CDR2 FQNEAQ come from the germline V gene (reference sequence). V lost 5 bases and J lost 7; bases outside the gene matches: 7. The CDR3 is 13 residues long. The CDR3 protein is CASSPQGVGGYTF. CDR3 bases: TGTGCCAGCAGCCCTCAGGGGGTAGGTGGCTACACCTTC.

The chain combines TRBV29-1 with TRBJ1-4; D gene unclear. The germline V and J ends were trimmed by 4 bases and 3 bases, with 12 bases remaining between them. The germline V gene has CDR1 SQVTM and CDR2 ANQGSEA. The CDR3 has 14 amino acids. This CDR3 is CSVAERSPNEKLFF. The CDR3 DNA follows: TGCAGCGTTGCGGAGAGGTCCCCTAATGAAAAACTGTTTTTT.

This clone has a handful of counts. J is TRBJ1-2 and V is TRBV28; tentative D call: TRBD1 (5 bases). Per germline, CDR1 MDHEN and CDR2 SYDVKM. The CDR3 runs 12 residues. Trimming left V 2 bases short and J 7 bases short, with 8 bases between. The DNA for the CDR3 is TGTGCCAGCAGTTTACAGGGCTCTGGCTACACCTTC. Translation: CASSLQGSGYTF.

This clone has just one count. The V call is TRBV7-6, the J call TRBJ1-1; TRBD1 aligns across 7 bases. The ends lost 0 bases at V and 10 bases at J; junction bases unmatched: 5. Germline V gene sequence: CDR1 SGHVS, CDR2 FNYEAQ. This CDR3 contains 13 residues. The CDR3 DNA follows: TGTGCCAGCAGCTTAGCCCAAGACAGGGTAGCTTTCTTT. Its translation: CASSLAQDRVAFF.

V and J are TRBV9 and TRBJ1-1; no firm D call. Trimming left V 4 bases short and J 3 bases short, with 10 bases between. CDR1 is SGDLS and CDR2 is YYNGEE in the germline V gene. The CDR3 sequence is 13 residues long. In DNA, the CDR3 is TGTGCCAGCAGCACCCGCGGCGACACTGAAGCTTTCTTT. Its protein product is CASSTRGDTEAFF.

The rearrangement uses TRBV18 and TRBJ2-6; D unclear. This CDR3 has 21 amino acids. With 2 bases removed from V and 0 bases from J, the gap between germline ends came to 23 bases. The germline gives CDR1 KGHSH, CDR2 LQKENI. The CDR3 nucleotides read TGTGCCAGCTCACCAGGGTTCTCGCGTCAGCGTAGCTTCTCTGGGGCCAACGTCCTGACTTTC. It translates to CASSPGFSRQRSFSGANVLTF.

This rearrangement joins TRBV19 to TRBJ2-2; TRBD2 might be the D (5 bases). This CDR3 comprises 14 residues. Trimming cost V 7 bases and J 0 bases, with 9 bases left between them. Germline V CDR1 and CDR2: LNHDA, SQIVND (reference sequence). The chain's CDR3 is CASNRDSNTGELFF. CDR3 nucleotide sequence: TGTGCCAGTAACCGGGATTCGAACACCGGGGAGCTGTTTTTT.